In this sample, the clone carrying this TCR beta chain turned up a few times. Generated by immunoSEQ multiplex PCR, the TCRdb table keeps only in-frame clones and is missing some. The sample lists 200,000 to 250,000 clones, approximately 80% occurring once. This sample was included in a study of blood T cell repertoires in COVID-19. On the study more broadly: Collection of acute and convalescent COVID-19 samples took place in the United States, Italy and Spain. PBMCs, B-cell-depleted T cells, or T cells provided the cDNA or gDNA that made up the material.

Those enrolled in Seattle joined during active infection and were followed longitudinally afterward. With 5 bases removed from V and 7 bases from J, the gap between germline ends came to 8 bases. From germline, CDR1 is MGHRA and CDR2 YSYEKL. This CDR3 is 12 amino acids long. Sequencing used peripheral blood. The chain employs TRBV4-1 and TRBJ1-4; D unresolved. This receptor was obtained from a woman older than 75 with COVID-19, enrolled during active disease. The CDR3 sequence: CASSSVSEKLFF. The CDR3 DNA reads TGCGCCAGCAGCTCGGTTTCTGAAAAACTGTTTTTT.